Presented here are 10 T cell receptor beta chains from one specimen sequenced in a study of molecular identifiers for immune sequencing clone quantification. TCRdb itself ran the PCR reads through MiXCR, one entry per CDR3 protein. The sample has approximately 630,000 distinct CDR3 sequences, about 25% seen once. Sample: naive CD8+ T cells from blood, with Jurkat cell RNA spiked in. The subset here: FACS-sorted CD8+CD4-CCR7+CD45RA+ naive T cells. The receptors derive from a human donor in good health. Some libraries in this study had Jurkat cell RNA spiked in.

This clonotype occurred a few times. V is TRBV11-3 and J is TRBJ2-1, with D perhaps TRBD1 (6 bases). Between the trimmed V and J ends, which lost 2 bases and 7 bases, there was a span of 15 bases. The CDR3 consists of 15 residues. CDR1 SGHNT and CDR2 YENEEA come from the germline V gene. CDR3 residues: CASSLQGSGSNEQFF. The CDR3 bases are TGTGCCAGCAGCTTACAGGGGTCGGGGTCAAATGAGCAGTTCTTC.

This clonotype appeared a few times. The V call is TRBV5-6, the J call TRBJ2-7, with D unclear. V was cut by 1 base and J by 0 bases, with 8 bases left in between. From germline, CDR1 is SGHDT and CDR2 YYEEEE. The CDR3 runs to 14 residues. CDR3 sequence: CASSLWGNSYEQYF. For the CDR3, the DNA is TGTGCCAGCAGCTTGTGGGGAAACTCCTACGAGCAGTACTTC.

This clonotype was detected ten times or more. This chain uses TRBV7-2 with TRBJ1-5; D is perhaps TRBD1 (6 bases). This CDR3 is 15 amino acids long. The V end was cut by 6 bases, the J end by 1 base, with 13 bases between. The germline CDR1 and CDR2 sequences are SGHTA and FQGNSA. CDR3 sequence (DNA): TGTGCCAGCAGTCCGGACAGTCGAAGCAATCAGCCCCAGCATTTT. Its protein is CASSPDSRSNQPQHF.

In the case of this clonotype: One base away lies a much larger clone, so this may be a sequencing read error. V is TRBV19 and J is TRBJ2-7, with D possibly being TRBD2 (6 bases). Germline V gene sequence: CDR1 LNHDA, CDR2 SQIVND (reference sequence). V dropped 5 bases and J dropped 6 bases, with 11 bases sitting between them. The CDR3 is 12 amino acids. The CDR3 DNA reads TGTGCCAGTAGTTTCGCGGGGATCGAGCAGTACTTC. Protein product: CASSFAGIEQYF.

Worth noting for this clonotype: With a much larger clone just one base away, this may be a read error. The chain recombines TRBV24-1 with TRBJ2-2; D is unclear. Germline assignment: CDR1 KGHDR and CDR2 SFDVKD. The CDR3 consists of 12 residues. Trimming shortened V by 3 bases and J by 5 bases, and 3 bases separated the two germline ends. The CDR3 DNA reads as TGTGCCACCAGTGATATTACCGGGGAGCTGTTTTTT. Translation gives CATSDITGELFF.

Concerning this clonotype itself: A much larger clone differs from this one at a single base, so this may be a read error. The CDR3 does not end in the conserved phenylalanine or tryptophan, so this is likely a read error. The chain's CDR3 is CSVYVATEAFL. As DNA, the CDR3 is TGCAGCGTTTACGTCGCTACTGAAGCTTTCCTT. The rearrangement joins TRBV29-1 to TRBJ1-1; D gene ambiguous. Trimming took 5 bases from V and 5 from J, leaving 9 bases between them. The CDR3 extends over 11 amino acids. From germline, CDR1 is SQVTM and CDR2 ANQGSEA.

This clonotype was counted many times. The chain uses TRBV29-1 and TRBJ2-5; tentatively, D is TRBD2 (7 bases). This CDR3 has 15 residues. The V end lost 2 bases, the J end lost 5 bases, and 18 bases lay between the germline ends. Germline V gene data show CDR1 as SQVTM and CDR2 as ANQGSEA. CDR3 sequence: CSVEREGHQGETQYF. The CDR3 DNA follows: TGCAGCGTTGAAAGGGAGGGACACCAAGGGGAGACCCAGTACTTC.

The chain combines TRBV7-9 with TRBJ2-2; no clear D gene. CDR1 is SEHNR and CDR2 is FQNEAQ in the germline V gene (reference sequence). V was pared by 1 base and J by 3 bases, with 9 bases between. This CDR3 spans 15 amino acids. The CDR3 loop reads CASSLVYGHTGELFF. Here the CDR3 DNA reads TGTGCCAGCAGCTTAGTGTACGGTCACACCGGGGAGCTGTTTTTT.

This clonotype was seen only a few times. The rearrangement joins TRBV3-1 to TRBJ1-2; D not certain. Trimming took 4 bases from V and 2 from J, leaving 11 bases between them. This CDR3 is 14 amino acids long. Looked up from germline, CDR1 is LGHDT and CDR2 is YNNKEL (reference sequence). The chain's CDR3 is CASSPLRGNYGYTF. CDR3 nucleotide sequence: TGTGCCAGCAGCCCCCTCCGGGGAAACTATGGCTACACCTTC.

This clonotype came up many times. The chain employs TRBV6-5 and TRBJ1-5, with a weak D call TRBD1 (5 bases). The CDR3 contains 13 residues. V shed 6 bases and J shed 6 bases, with 12 bases lying between them. Germline CDR1 reads MNHEY; CDR2 reads SVGAGI. CDR3 in amino acids: CASRKGQTQPQHF. CDR3 sequence (DNA): TGTGCCAGCAGGAAGGGGCAGACTCAGCCCCAGCATTTT.